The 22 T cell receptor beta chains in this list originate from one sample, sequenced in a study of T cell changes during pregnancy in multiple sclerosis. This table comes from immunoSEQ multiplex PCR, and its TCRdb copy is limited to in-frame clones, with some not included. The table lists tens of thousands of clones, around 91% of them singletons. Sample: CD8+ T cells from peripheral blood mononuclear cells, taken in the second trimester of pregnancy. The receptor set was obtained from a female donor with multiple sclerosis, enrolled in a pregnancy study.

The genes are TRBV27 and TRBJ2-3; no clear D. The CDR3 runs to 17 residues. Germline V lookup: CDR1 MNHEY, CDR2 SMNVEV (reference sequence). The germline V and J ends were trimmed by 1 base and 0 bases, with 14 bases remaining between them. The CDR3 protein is CASSLFYGSSSTDTQYF. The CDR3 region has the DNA TGTGCCAGCAGTTTATTTTACGGTTCCTCTAGCACAGATACGCAGTATTTT.

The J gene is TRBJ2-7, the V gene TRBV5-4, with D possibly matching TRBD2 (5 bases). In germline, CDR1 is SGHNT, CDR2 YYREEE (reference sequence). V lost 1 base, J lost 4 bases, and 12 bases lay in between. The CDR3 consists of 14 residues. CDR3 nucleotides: TGTGCCAGCAGCTTGTGGGGAGTTAGTTACGAGCAGTACTTC. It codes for CASSLWGVSYEQYF.

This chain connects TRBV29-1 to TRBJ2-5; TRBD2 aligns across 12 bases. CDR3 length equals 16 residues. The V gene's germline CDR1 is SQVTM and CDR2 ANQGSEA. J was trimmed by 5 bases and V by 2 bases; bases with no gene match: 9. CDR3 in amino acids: CSVEIASGRAQETQYF. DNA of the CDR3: TGCAGCGTTGAAATTGCTAGCGGGAGGGCCCAGGAGACCCAGTACTTC.

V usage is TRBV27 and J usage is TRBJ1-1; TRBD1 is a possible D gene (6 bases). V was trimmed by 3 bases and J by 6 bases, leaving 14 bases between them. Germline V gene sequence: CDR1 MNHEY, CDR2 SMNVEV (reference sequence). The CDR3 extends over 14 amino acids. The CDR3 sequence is CASSLFGGAAEAFF. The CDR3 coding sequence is TGTGCCAGCAGTTTGTTTGGGGGCGCGGCTGAAGCTTTCTTT.

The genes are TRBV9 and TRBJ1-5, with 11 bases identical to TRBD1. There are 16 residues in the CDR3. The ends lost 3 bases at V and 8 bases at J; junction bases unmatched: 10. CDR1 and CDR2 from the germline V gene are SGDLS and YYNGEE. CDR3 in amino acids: CASSDRKDRGHEPQHF. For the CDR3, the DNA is TGTGCCAGCAGCGACCGAAAGGACAGGGGGCATGAGCCCCAGCATTTT.

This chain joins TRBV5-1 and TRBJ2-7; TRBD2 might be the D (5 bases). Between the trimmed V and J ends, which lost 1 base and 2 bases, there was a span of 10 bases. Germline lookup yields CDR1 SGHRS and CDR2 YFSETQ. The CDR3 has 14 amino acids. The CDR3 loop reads CASSLSGETYEQYF. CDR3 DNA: TGCGCCAGCAGCTTGTCCGGGGAAACCTACGAGCAGTACTTC. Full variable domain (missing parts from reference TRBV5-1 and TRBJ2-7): KAGVTQTPRYLIKTRGQQVTLSCSPISGHRSVSWYQQTPGQGLQFLFEYFSETQRNKGNFPGRFSGRQFSNSRSEMNVSTLELGDSALYLCASSLSGETYEQYFGPGTRLTVT.

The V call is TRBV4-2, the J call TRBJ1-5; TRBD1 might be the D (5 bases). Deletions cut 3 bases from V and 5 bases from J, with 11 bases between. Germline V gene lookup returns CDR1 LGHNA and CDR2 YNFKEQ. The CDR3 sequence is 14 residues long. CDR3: CASSHSQGDQPQHF. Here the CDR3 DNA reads TGTGCCAGCAGCCATTCCCAGGGTGATCAGCCCCAGCATTTT.

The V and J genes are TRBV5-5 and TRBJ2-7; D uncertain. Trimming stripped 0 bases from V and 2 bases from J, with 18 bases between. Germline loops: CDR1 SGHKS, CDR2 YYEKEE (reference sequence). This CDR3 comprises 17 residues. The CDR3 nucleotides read TGTGCCAGCAGCTTGGACCCCGCTGTGGTGCGGCCCTACGAGCAGTACTTC. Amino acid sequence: CASSLDPAVVRPYEQYF.

CDR3 region: CASRSGQGDYGYTF. CDR3 DNA sequence: TGTGCCAGCCGCTCGGGACAGGGAGACTATGGCTACACCTTC. The J gene is TRBJ1-2, the V gene TRBV7-6, with 9 bases fitting TRBD1. V gave up 8 bases and J gave up 3 bases; unmatched junction bases: 7. The CDR3 extends over 14 amino acids. Germline lookup yields CDR1 SGHVS and CDR2 FNYEAQ.

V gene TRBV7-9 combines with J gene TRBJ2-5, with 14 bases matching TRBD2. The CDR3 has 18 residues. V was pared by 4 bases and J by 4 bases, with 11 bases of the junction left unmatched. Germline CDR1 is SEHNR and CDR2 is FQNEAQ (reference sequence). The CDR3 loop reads CASSSTGTSGRVGETQYF. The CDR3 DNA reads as TGTGCCAGCAGCTCAACCGGGACTAGCGGGAGAGTGGGAGAGACCCAGTACTTC.

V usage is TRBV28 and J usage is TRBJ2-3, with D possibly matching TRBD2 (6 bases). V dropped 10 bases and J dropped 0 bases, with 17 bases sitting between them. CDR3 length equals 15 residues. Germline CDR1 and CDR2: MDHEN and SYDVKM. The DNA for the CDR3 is TGTGCCATCAACGATCTAGCGATCAGCACAGATACGCAGTATTTT. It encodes CAINDLAISTDTQYF.

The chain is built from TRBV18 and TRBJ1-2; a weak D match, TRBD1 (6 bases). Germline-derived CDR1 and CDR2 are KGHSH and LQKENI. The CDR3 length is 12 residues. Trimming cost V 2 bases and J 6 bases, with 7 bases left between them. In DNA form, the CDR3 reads TGTGCCAGCTCACCAGAGGGGGATGGCTACACCTTC. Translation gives CASSPEGDGYTF. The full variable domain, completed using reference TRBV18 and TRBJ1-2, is NAGVMQNPRHLVRRRGQEARLRCSPMKGHSHVYWYRQLPEEGLKFMVYLQKENIIDESGMPKERFSAEFPKEGPSILRIQQVVRGDSAAYFCASSPEGDGYTFGSGTRLTVV.

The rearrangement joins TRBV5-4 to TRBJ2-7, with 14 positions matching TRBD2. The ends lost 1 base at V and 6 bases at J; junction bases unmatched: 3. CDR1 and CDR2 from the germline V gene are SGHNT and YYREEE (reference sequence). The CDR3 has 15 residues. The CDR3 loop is CASSLSGLAGAEQYF. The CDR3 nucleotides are TGTGCCAGCAGCTTGTCGGGACTAGCGGGAGCCGAGCAGTACTTC.

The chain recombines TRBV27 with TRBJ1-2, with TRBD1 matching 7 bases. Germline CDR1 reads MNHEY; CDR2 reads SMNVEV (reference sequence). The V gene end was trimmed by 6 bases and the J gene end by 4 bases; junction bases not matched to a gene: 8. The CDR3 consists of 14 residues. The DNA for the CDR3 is TGTGCCAGCAGCCCGACAGGGTTTGGCTATGGCTACACCTTC. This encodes CASSPTGFGYGYTF.

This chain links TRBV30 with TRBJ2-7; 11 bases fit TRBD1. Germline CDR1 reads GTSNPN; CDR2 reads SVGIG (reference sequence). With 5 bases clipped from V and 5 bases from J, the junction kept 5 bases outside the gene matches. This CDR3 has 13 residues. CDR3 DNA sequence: TGTGCCTGGGCGGCGGGACAGGGGGACGAGCAGTACTTC. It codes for CAWAAGQGDEQYF.

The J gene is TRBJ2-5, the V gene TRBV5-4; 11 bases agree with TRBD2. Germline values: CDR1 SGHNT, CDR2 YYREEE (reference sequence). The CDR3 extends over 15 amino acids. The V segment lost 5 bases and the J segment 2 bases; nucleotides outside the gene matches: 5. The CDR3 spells CASRLTSGAQETQYF. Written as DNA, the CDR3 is TGTGCCAGCAGGTTGACTAGCGGGGCTCAAGAGACCCAGTACTTC.

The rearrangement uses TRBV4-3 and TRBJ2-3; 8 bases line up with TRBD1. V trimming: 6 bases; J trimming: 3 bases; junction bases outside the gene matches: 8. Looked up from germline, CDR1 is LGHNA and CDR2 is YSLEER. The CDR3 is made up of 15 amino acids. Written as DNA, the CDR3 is TGCGCCAGCAGTCCCAGCAGGGGGCAAACAGATACGCAGTATTTT. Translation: CASSPSRGQTDTQYF.

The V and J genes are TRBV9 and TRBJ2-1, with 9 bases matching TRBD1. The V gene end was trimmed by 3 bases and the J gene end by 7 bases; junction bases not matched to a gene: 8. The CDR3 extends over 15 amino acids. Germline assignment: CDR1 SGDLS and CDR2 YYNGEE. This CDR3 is CASSALQGAKNEQFF. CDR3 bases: TGTGCCAGCAGCGCCCTACAGGGGGCGAAGAATGAGCAGTTCTTC.

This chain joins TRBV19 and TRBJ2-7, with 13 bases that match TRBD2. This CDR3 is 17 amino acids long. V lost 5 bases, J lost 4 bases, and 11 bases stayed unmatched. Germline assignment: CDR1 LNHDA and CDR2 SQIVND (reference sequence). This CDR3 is CASSWGLAGTEIYEQYF. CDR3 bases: TGTGCCAGTAGTTGGGGACTAGCGGGGACAGAGATTTACGAGCAGTACTTC.

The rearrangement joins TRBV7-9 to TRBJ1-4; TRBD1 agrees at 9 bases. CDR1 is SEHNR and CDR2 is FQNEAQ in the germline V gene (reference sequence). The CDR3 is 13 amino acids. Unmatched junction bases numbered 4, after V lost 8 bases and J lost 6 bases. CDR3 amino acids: CASRRQGDEKLFF. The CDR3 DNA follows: TGTGCCAGCCGAAGACAGGGGGATGAAAAACTGTTTTTT.

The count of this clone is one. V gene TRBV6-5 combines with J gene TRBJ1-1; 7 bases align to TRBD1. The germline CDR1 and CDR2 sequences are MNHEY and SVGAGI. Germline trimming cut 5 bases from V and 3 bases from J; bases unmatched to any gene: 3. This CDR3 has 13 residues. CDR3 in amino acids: CASSRQGDTEAFF. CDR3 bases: TGTGCCAGCAGTCGACAGGGTGACACTGAAGCTTTCTTT.

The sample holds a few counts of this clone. CDR3 coding DNA: TGTGCCAGCAGCAAACCCAGGGGGCCGTACGAGCAGTACTTC. Translation: CASSKPRGPYEQYF. The rearrangement uses TRBV11-2 and TRBJ2-7, with TRBD1 matching over 8 bases. The CDR3 contains 14 residues. V was pared by 5 bases and J by 4 bases, with 7 bases of the junction left unmatched. Germline CDR1 is SGHAT and CDR2 is FQNNGV.